Listed below are T cell receptor beta chains from one sample, sequenced in a study of early T cells in non-severe SARS-CoV-2 infection. TCRdb itself ran the 5' RACE reads through MiXCR, one entry per CDR3 protein. The table includes around 59,000 distinct CDR3 sequences, 8.5% to 10% detected once. What was sequenced was whole blood. All receptors derive from an adult who was a healthcare worker with PCR-confirmed SARS-CoV-2 infection or an uninfected control (not recorded which). The CDR3 runs from the conserved cysteine through the conserved F or W. Each record gives: D gene, clone size, V gene, J gene, CDR3 protein, CDR3 DNA. D genes are given only for firm matches. The size field is filled for only some rows; it gives once, few, many or a size class.

-	few	TRBV19	TRBJ2-1	CASSMTLGTNEQFF	TGTGCCAGTAGTATGACTCTGGGGACGAATGAGCAGTTCTTC
TRBD2	many	TRBV7-2	TRBJ2-3	CASSFRGSGRADTQYF	TGTGCCAGCAGCTTCAGGGGAAGCGGGAGGGCAGATACGCAGTATTTT
TRBD2	few	TRBV4-2	TRBJ2-7	CASSQESGRFEQYF	TGTGCCAGCAGCCAAGAGAGCGGGAGATTCGAGCAGTACTTC
-	few	TRBV11-2	TRBJ2-3	CASSLVSLAISTDTQYF	TGTGCCAGCAGCTTAGTGTCCCTAGCTATTAGCACAGATACGCAGTATTTT
-	few	TRBV12-3/TRBV12-4	TRBJ1-1	CASSPDSVRNTEAFF	TGTGCCAGCAGCCCCGATTCGGTAAGGAACACTGAAGCTTTCTTT
TRBD2	-	TRBV29-1	TRBJ2-1	CSVGRLAGSEQFF	TGCAGCGTTGGTCGGCTAGCGGGAAGTGAGCAGTTCTTC
-	-	TRBV5-4	TRBJ1-2	CASSLAGGGARNGYTF	TGTGCCAGCAGCTTGGCCGGTGGGGGGGCGAGGAATGGCTACACCTTC
-	many	TRBV11-1	TRBJ2-3	CASSLGDRAKGDTQYF	TGTGCCAGCAGCTTAGGAGATAGGGCCAAAGGAGATACGCAGTATTTT
-	many	TRBV9	TRBJ1-1	CASSVTANTEAFF	TGTGCCAGCAGTGTAACAGCGAACACTGAAGCTTTCTTT
TRBD1	few	TRBV6-1	TRBJ2-5	CASSGDRGTQETQYF	TGTGCCAGCAGCGGGGACAGGGGTACCCAAGAGACCCAGTACTTC
-	-	TRBV11-2	TRBJ2-7	CASSFTPGTRFYEQYF	TGTGCCAGCAGCTTTACCCCCGGGACAAGATTTTACGAGCAGTACTTC
-	few	TRBV20-1	TRBJ2-1	CSANSHQLYNEQFF	TGCAGTGCAAACAGCCACCAACTATACAATGAGCAGTTCTTC
-	many	TRBV18	TRBJ1-6	CASSPGHADNSPLHF	TGTGCCAGCTCACCAGGGCATGCCGATAATTCACCCCTCCACTTT
TRBD2	many	TRBV12-3/TRBV12-4	TRBJ2-7	CASSLWAAGSYEQYF	TGTGCCAGCAGTTTATGGGCAGCGGGGTCCTACGAGCAGTACTTC
-	many	TRBV12-3/TRBV12-4	TRBJ2-2	CASRVGRVNTGELFF	TGTGCCAGCAGGGTGGGGCGGGTGAACACCGGGGAGCTGTTTTTT
-	few	TRBV28	TRBJ2-1	CASNQNSYNEQFF	TGTGCCAGCAATCAGAACTCCTACAATGAGCAGTTCTTC
-	many	TRBV15	TRBJ1-5	CATSFRGARQPQHF	TGTGCCACCAGCTTTAGGGGGGCGCGGCAGCCCCAGCATTTT